Each of the 15 T cell receptor beta chains below was sequenced from the same sample in a study of CD8 T cells in Susac syndrome. RNA amounts of about 0.5 to 1 ug underwent reverse transcription with random hexamers. TCRdb re-analysed the immunoSEQ multiplex PCR reads in MiXCR, keeping a single row per CDR3 protein. The data contain around 130,000 distinct CDR3 sequences, 90% to 95% of them seen just once; the ten biggest clones take up about 0.098%. Sequencing used CD4+ T cells from PBMCs. The receptors were gathered from a human donor in good health.

This clonotype was found once. The chain couples TRBV7-9 to TRBJ1-2; D is perhaps TRBD1 (5 bases). Looked up from germline, CDR1 is SEHNR and CDR2 is FQNEAQ (reference sequence). This CDR3 region has 15 residues. With 3 bases removed from V and 4 bases from J, the gap between germline ends came to 15 bases. CDR3 sequence reads: CASSLTRGVAYGYTF. The CDR3 region has the DNA TGTGCCAGCAGCTTGACTCGGGGGGTGGCCTATGGCTACACCTTC.

The V gene is TRBV5-1, the J gene TRBJ2-3; 8 bases map to TRBD1. The V gene end was trimmed by 4 bases and the J gene end by 2 bases; junction bases not matched to a gene: 9. Germline lookup yields CDR1 SGHRS and CDR2 YFSETQ. The CDR3 has 16 residues. The CDR3 reads CASSAPTGALTDTQYF. The CDR3 DNA reads as TGCGCCAGCAGCGCCCCGACAGGGGCTCTCACAGATACGCAGTATTTT.

V usage is TRBV9 and J usage is TRBJ2-1; D might be TRBD1 (5 bases). V was cut by 0 bases and J by 7 bases, with 17 bases left in between. CDR1 and CDR2 from the germline V gene are SGDLS and YYNGEE. The CDR3 runs to 16 residues. The CDR3 region is CASSVEGSVGVNEQFF. DNA of the CDR3: TGTGCCAGCAGCGTAGAGGGCTCGGTAGGGGTTAATGAGCAGTTCTTC. The complete variable domain, with remaining parts taken from reference TRBV9 and TRBJ2-1, reads DSGVTQTPKHLITATGQRVTLRCSPRSGDLSVYWYQQSLDQGLQFLIQYYNGEERAKGNILERFSAQQFPDLHSELNLSSLELGDSALYFCASSVEGSVGVNEQFFGPGTRLTVL.

The chain carries TRBV20-1 and TRBJ1-5; 8 bases map to TRBD1. This CDR3 region has 13 residues. Germline lookup yields CDR1 DFQATT and CDR2 SNEGSKA (reference sequence). J gave up 7 bases and V 4 bases, and 6 bases lay outside the gene matches. The CDR3 sequence: CSAINRGEQPQHF. The CDR3 coding sequence is TGCAGTGCTATCAACAGGGGGGAACAGCCCCAGCATTTT.

The CDR3 is CSARTGGANSVGALSSYEQYF. The CDR3 DNA reads as TGCAGCGCCCGCACGGGGGGGGCGAACTCTGTTGGGGCCTTGAGCTCCTACGAGCAGTACTTC. The genes are TRBV29-1 and TRBJ2-7, with 8 nucleotides matching TRBD2. This CDR3 has 21 amino acids. The junction had 29 bases not matched to a gene; V was cut back by 7 bases and J by 0 bases. The germline V gene has CDR1 SQVTM and CDR2 ANQGSEA.

The rearrangement links TRBV7-9 to TRBJ2-3; no reliable D call. Trimming removed 1 base at V and 3 bases at J, with 14 bases between. The V gene's germline CDR1 is SEHNR and CDR2 FQNEAQ (reference sequence). CDR3 length equals 16 residues. CDR3 region: CASSLGSHDRTDTQYF. In DNA, the CDR3 is TGTGCCAGCAGCTTAGGATCCCACGACCGAACAGATACGCAGTATTTT.

V and J are TRBV7-6 and TRBJ1-3, with D tentatively TRBD1 (6 bases). The CDR3 runs to 16 residues. CDR1 is SGHVS, CDR2 FNYEAQ, per germline. V gave up 1 base and J gave up 8 bases, with 18 bases separating them. CDR3 loop: CASSLGVVSAGDTIYF. The DNA of the CDR3 is TGTGCCAGCAGCTTAGGGGTGGTTTCGGCAGGGGACACCATATATTTT.

The rearrangement uses TRBV7-6 and TRBJ2-3; TRBD2 matches at 12 bases. V lost 3 bases to trimming and J lost 6 bases; unmatched junction nucleotides: 4. This CDR3 is built from 15 residues. Germline CDR1 and CDR2: SGHVS and FNYEAQ. The CDR3 DNA follows: TGTGCCAGCAGCTTCTTGCTAGCGGGAGGGGATACGCAGTATTTT. Protein product: CASSFLLAGGDTQYF.

The V gene is TRBV18, the J gene TRBJ2-5, with D unclear. Trimming cost V 1 base and J 4 bases, with 4 bases left between them. The CDR3 covers 12 residues. From germline, CDR1 is KGHSH and CDR2 LQKENI. CDR3 protein: CASSPRTETQYF. The CDR3 region has the DNA TGTGCCAGCTCACCACGGACAGAGACCCAGTACTTC.

The chain combines TRBV27 with TRBJ1-4, with a weak D call TRBD1 (5 bases). Germline CDR1 reads MNHEY; CDR2 reads SMNVEV (reference sequence). V was shortened by 6 bases and J by 1 base, with 12 bases between the two germline ends. This CDR3 is 15 amino acids long. Written as DNA, the CDR3 is TGTGCCAGCAGACGCCCGGGGGGAACTAATGAAAAACTGTTTTTT. This encodes CASRRPGGTNEKLFF. The full variable domain, completed using reference TRBV27 and TRBJ1-4, is EAQVTQNPRYLITVTGKKLTVTCSQNMNHEYMSWYRQDPGLGLRQIYYSMNVEVTDKGDVPEGYKVSRKEKRNFPLILESPSPNQTSLYFCASRRPGGTNEKLFFGSGTQLSVL.

The chain joins TRBV28 to TRBJ1-1, with D perhaps TRBD1 (5 bases). CDR1 is MDHEN and CDR2 is SYDVKM in the germline V gene. Trimming cost V 8 bases and J 0 bases, with 16 bases left between them. The CDR3 is 15 residues long. The CDR3 loop reads CASLRLDSMNTEAFF. CDR3 in DNA: TGTGCCAGCCTCAGATTAGACAGCATGAACACTGAAGCTTTCTTT.

The chain joins TRBV29-1 to TRBJ2-7; D assignment may be TRBD1 or TRBD2 (5 bases each). Per the germline V gene, CDR1 is SQVTM and CDR2 is ANQGSEA. This CDR3 contains 13 residues. The germline V and J ends were trimmed by 4 bases and 7 bases, with 17 bases remaining between them. The CDR3 is CSVAGSSREEQYF. CDR3 bases: TGCAGCGTTGCGGGTAGCTCCAGGGAGGAGCAGTACTTC.

The rearrangement joins TRBV28 to TRBJ1-5; the D is unclear. The CDR3 loop spans 14 amino acids. Germline-derived CDR1 and CDR2 are MDHEN and SYDVKM. The ends were cut back, 5 bases at V and 2 bases at J, with 10 bases in the middle. CDR3 nucleotide sequence: TGTGCCAGCAGTCTTGACCTGCGCAATCAGCCCCAGCATTTT. It encodes CASSLDLRNQPQHF.

Only one count was recorded for this clonotype. The rearrangement joins TRBV6-4 to TRBJ2-3; D perhaps matches TRBD1 (6 bases). The CDR3 contains 14 residues. Germline-derived CDR1 and CDR2 are MRHNA and SNTAGT. The V and J ends lost 6 bases and 1 base respectively, with 11 bases between them. CDR3 region: CASSQTGGTDTQYF. Here the CDR3 DNA reads TGTGCCAGCAGCCAGACAGGAGGCACAGATACGCAGTATTTT.

The V gene is TRBV7-8, the J gene TRBJ2-3; TRBD1 agrees at 8 bases. From germline, CDR1 is SGHVS and CDR2 FQNEAQ. This CDR3 has 16 amino acids. J gave up 0 bases and V 3 bases, and 5 bases lay outside the gene matches. The CDR3 nucleotides are TGTGCCAGCAGCTTGAGCAGGGGGCTTAGCACAGATACGCAGTATTTT. The encoded protein is CASSLSRGLSTDTQYF.